This TCR beta chain originates from a study of T cells in Graves' hyperthyroidism and ophthalmopathy. Whole-study results and caveats: The model predicted ophthalmopathy a median approximately 6 months before onset. Most expanded thyroid clonotypes above 0.001 also appeared in blood.

This clonotype was counted only a few times. The antigen remains unidentified. Amplification of TCR beta CDR3 regions used RNA as the template. HTBI primers were employed in a first-round RT-PCR of the TCR CDR3. TCRdb re-called the multiplex PCR reads with MiXCR, one entry per CDR3 protein. The sample contains around 660,000 distinct CDR3 sequences, about 45% of which appear only once. The CDR3 length is 12 residues. The junction had 8 bases not matched to a gene; V was cut back by 8 bases and J by 5 bases. Germline assignment: CDR1 DFQATT and CDR2 SNEGSKA (reference sequence). It was uncontrolled infection, other autoimmune disease, pregnancy or lactation that excluded patients. Diagnoses were made from clinical symptoms, serum measures (thyroxine and TRAb), thyroid ultrasound and orbital computed tomography.

The sequencing sample was made of peripheral blood or thyroid tissue (not recorded which). The clonotype was recovered from an adult man with Graves' disease, either hyperthyroidism or ophthalmopathy (not recorded which). The chain uses TRBV20-1 and TRBJ1-2, with 7 bases aligning to TRBD1. CDR3 in amino acids: CSTSGTAYGYTF. The DNA for the CDR3 is TGCAGTACTTCCGGGACAGCTTATGGCTACACCTTC.